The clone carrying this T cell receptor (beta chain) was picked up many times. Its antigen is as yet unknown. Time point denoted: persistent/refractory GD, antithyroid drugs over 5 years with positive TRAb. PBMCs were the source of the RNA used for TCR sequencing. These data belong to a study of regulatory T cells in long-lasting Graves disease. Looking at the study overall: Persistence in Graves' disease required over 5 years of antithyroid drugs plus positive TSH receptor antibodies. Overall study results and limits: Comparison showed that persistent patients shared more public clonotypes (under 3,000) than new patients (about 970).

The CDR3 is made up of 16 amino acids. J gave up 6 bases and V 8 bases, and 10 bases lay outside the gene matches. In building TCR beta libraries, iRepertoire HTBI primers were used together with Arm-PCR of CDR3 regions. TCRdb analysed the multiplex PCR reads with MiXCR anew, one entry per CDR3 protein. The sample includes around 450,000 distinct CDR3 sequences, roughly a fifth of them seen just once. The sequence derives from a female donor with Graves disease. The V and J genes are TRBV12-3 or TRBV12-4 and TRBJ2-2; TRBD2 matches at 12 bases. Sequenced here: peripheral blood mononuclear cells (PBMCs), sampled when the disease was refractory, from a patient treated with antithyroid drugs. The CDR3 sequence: CASSLAASGGAGELFF. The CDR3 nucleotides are TGTGCCAGCTCCCTTGCGGCTAGCGGGGGGGCCGGGGAGCTGTTTTTT.